These T cell receptor beta chains were read from a single sample in a study of cytomegalovirus exposure and HLA in healthy donors. Measured with immunoSEQ multiplex PCR; TCRdb has only the in-frame clones, and not every one. The sample has more than 95,000 clones; 65% to 85% are singletons. Sequencing was performed on PBMCs. These receptors were taken from a man between 18 and 29 years old in good health and CMV-seronegative. CDR3s include the opening cysteine and the closing phenylalanine or tryptophan. A D gene is named only where the DNA matches it firmly. Clone size is stated in some rows and not others, as once, few, many or a class when expanded.

J	D	V	size	DNA	CDR3
TRBJ1-1	NA	TRBV9	once	TGTGCCAGCAGCCGCGGGCGGGGCACTGAAGCTTTCTTT	CASSRGRGTEAFF
TRBJ1-5	NA	TRBV28	NA	TGTGCCAGCAGTTTAAGTGGGGCGTACAATCAGCCCCAGCATTTT	CASSLSGAYNQPQHF
TRBJ2-2	NA	TRBV29-1	NA	TGCAGAGTCGCTTGGACAGCGAACACCGGGGAGCTTTTTTTT	CRVAWTANTGELFF
TRBJ1-5	NA	TRBV7-8	once	TGTGCCAGCAGCTTAGCGCTGGCAGGTGAACATCAGCCCCAGCATTTT	CASSLALAGEHQPQHF
TRBJ2-5	NA	TRBV30	NA	TGTGCCTGGAGTGTACGGTCAGGGGATTTGCACTTC	CAWSVRSGDLHF
TRBJ2-7	TRBD2	TRBV19	NA	TGTGCCAGTAGTCCCAGGACTAGCGGTAACGAGCAGTACTTC	CASSPRTSGNEQYF
TRBJ2-7	TRBD1	TRBV4-1	NA	TGCGCCAGCAGCCAAGTAACCGGGACAGAATCCTACGAGCAGTACTTC	CASSQVTGTESYEQYF
TRBJ2-3	NA	TRBV18	NA	TGTGCCAGCTCACCGAACAGGGCTAGCACAGATACGCAGTATTTT	CASSPNRASTDTQYF
TRBJ2-5	NA	TRBV7-8	NA	TGTGCCAGCAGCCACCCGGTGGGCGGCGGGGAGACCCAGTACTTC	CASSHPVGGGETQYF
TRBJ2-1	TRBD2	TRBV7-9	NA	TGTGCCAGCAGCCCCGGGACTAGGAACGAGCAGTTCTTC	CASSPGTRNEQFF
TRBJ2-4	TRBD1	TRBV6-7	NA	TGTGCCAGCAGTTACGGGACAGGGTTTCTAGCCAAAAACATTCAGTACTTC	CASSYGTGFLAKNIQYF
TRBJ2-7	NA	TRBV11-3	NA	TGTGCCAGCAGCTTAGATGGGGGCTTCGAGCAGTACTTC	CASSLDGGFEQYF
TRBJ2-7	TRBD1	TRBV10-1	NA	TGCGCCAGCAGCTCCCAGGGGGTTGGTGGCGAGCAGTACTTC	CASSSQGVGGEQYF
TRBJ1-3	NA	TRBV7-7	NA	TGTGCTAGCAGCTTAGGAGTAGGGGTTGGAAACACCATATATTTT	CASSLGVGVGNTIYF
TRBJ1-6	TRBD1	TRBV2	NA	TGTGCCAGCAGTGCGGGACAGGTTCTTAATTCACCCCTCCACTTT	CASSAGQVLNSPLHF
TRBJ2-2	NA	TRBV6-4	few	TGTGCCAGCAGTGACTCTCGGGTTTCCGGGGAGCTGTTTTTT	CASSDSRVSGELFF
TRBJ1-3	NA	TRBV4-3	once	TGCGCCAGCAGCCAAGATATAGGACGACTAGACCAAAACACCATATATTTT	CASSQDIGRLDQNTIYF
TRBJ2-7	TRBD1	TRBV5-1	once	TGCGCCAGCAGCTTTGTAGGACAGGGCTACGAGCAGTACTTC	CASSFVGQGYEQYF
TRBJ2-5	TRBD2	TRBV5-4	NA	TGTGCCAGCAGCTTGGGCCTAGCGGGAGTGAGCGTCGGAGAGACCCAGTACTTC	CASSLGLAGVSVGETQYF
TRBJ1-5	NA	TRBV15	NA	TGTGCCACCAGGGAGAGTATTCAGGGGCCCTATCAGCCCCAGCATTTT	CATRESIQGPYQPQHF
TRBJ2-7	NA	TRBV29-1	once	TGCAGCGTTGAAGACAGGGGGGACGAGCAGTACTTC	CSVEDRGDEQYF
TRBJ1-1	NA	TRBV4-1	NA	TGCGCCAGCAGCCAAGAGGGGGCCCGTCCTGAAGCTTTCTTT	CASSQEGARPEAFF
TRBJ2-1	TRBD2	TRBV19	NA	TGTGCCAGTAGTATCACCCGGGTAGCGGGAGGGGAAGAGCAGTTCTTC	CASSITRVAGGEEQFF
TRBJ2-5	NA	TRBV27	NA	TGTGCCAGCAGTTTATTTGCGGGCAGAACTCAAGAGACCCAGTACTTC	CASSLFAGRTQETQYF
TRBJ2-3	NA	TRBV19	NA	TGTGCCAGTAGTATAGATCATTATAAAGGGGGAAATACGCAGTATTTT	CASSIDHYKGGNTQYF
TRBJ1-5	NA	TRBV6-5	NA	TGTGCCAGCAGCTCCCCTGACAGAGTTCAGCCCCAGCATTTT	CASSSPDRVQPQHF
TRBJ2-1	NA	TRBV9	once	TGTGCCAGCAGCGCTCCCCTTACCGGGGAGCAGTTCTTC	CASSAPLTGEQFF
TRBJ2-7	NA	TRBV7-2	NA	TGTGCCAGCAGTCAACCCCGGGACTTTCCTACCTACGAGCAGTACTTC	CASSQPRDFPTYEQYF
TRBJ1-5	NA	TRBV4-2	NA	TGTGCCAGCAGCCAAGCGGGGACTAGTCAGCCCCAGCATTTT	CASSQAGTSQPQHF
TRBJ1-1	NA	TRBV14	NA	TGTGCCAGCAGCCAAGTTCAAGGGGCTGGAGCTTTCTTT	CASSQVQGAGAFF
TRBJ2-5	TRBD2	TRBV7-9	once	TGTGCCAGCAGCTTAGGAAGCGGGAGGGCCTTAGAGACCCAGTACTTC	CASSLGSGRALETQYF
TRBJ2-3	NA	TRBV5-1	NA	TGCGCCAGCAGCCTCCGGACACTCACAGATACGCAGTATTTT	CASSLRTLTDTQYF
TRBJ2-2	NA	TRBV28	NA	TGTGCCAGCAAATCGGGGATTAACACCGGGGAGCTGTTTTTT	CASKSGINTGELFF
TRBJ1-1	NA	TRBV18	NA	TGTGCCAGCTCACCACCCTTGCTGACAGACTCTTTGAACACTGAAGCTTTCTTT	CASSPPLLTDSLNTEAFF
TRBJ2-5	NA	TRBV6-1	NA	TGTGCCAGCAGTACGGGGACTTTTTTAGAGACCCAGTACTTC	CASSTGTFLETQYF
TRBJ2-5	TRBD1	TRBV5-5	NA	TGTGCCAGCAGCCGGACAGGGTTTATGGAGACCCAGTACTTC	CASSRTGFMETQYF
TRBJ2-1	NA	TRBV5-4	NA	TGTGCCAGCAGCTTGGGGGAGGGGGGGCCCCTCAATGAGCAGTTCTTC	CASSLGEGGPLNEQFF
TRBJ2-7	NA	TRBV7-9	NA	TGTGCCAGCAGCTTTATAGGGAGTCCCTACGAGCAGTACTTC	CASSFIGSPYEQYF
TRBJ1-4	NA	TRBV7-2	NA	TGTGCCAGCAGCTCGAGGAACGGTGCAACTAATGAAAAACTGTTTTTT	CASSSRNGATNEKLFF
TRBJ1-2	TRBD1	TRBV5-5	NA	TGTGCCAGCAGCATGAGACAGGGAAAGGGGGATGGCTACACCTTC	CASSMRQGKGDGYTF
TRBJ2-7	TRBD1	TRBV7-2	NA	TGTGCCAGCAGCCCACGCACAGGGGACTACGAGCAGTACTTC	CASSPRTGDYEQYF
TRBJ2-1	NA	TRBV19	NA	TGTGCCAGTAGCCCAAGGTACCGGGATGAGCAGTTCTTC	CASSPRYRDEQFF
TRBJ1-2	TRBD1	TRBV29-1	NA	TGCAGCGTTGTAGGGGGCGGTGGCTACACCTTC	CSVVGGGGYTF
TRBJ1-1	NA	TRBV29-1	NA	TGCAGCGTCGCGACTAGCCCCGATGGAAACACTGAAGCTTTCTTT	CSVATSPDGNTEAFF
TRBJ2-5	NA	TRBV5-1	NA	TGCGCCAGCGGTACGACGGGGTACCAAGAGACCCAGTACTTC	CASGTTGYQETQYF
TRBJ2-7	TRBD1	TRBV27	few	TGTGCCAGCAGTCCACGGACAGGGAGCTCCTACGAGCAGTACTTC	CASSPRTGSSYEQYF
TRBJ2-1	TRBD2	TRBV4-3	NA	TGCGCCAGCAGCTGGAAGTGGGGGGGAGGCGGGGGGAATCAAAATGAGCAGTTCTTC	CASSWKWGGGGGNQNEQFF
TRBJ2-7	TRBD2	TRBV19	NA	TGTGCCAGTCGCAAAACCGGGACTACCTACGAGCAGTACTTC	CASRKTGTTYEQYF
TRBJ2-7	TRBD1	TRBV7-9	NA	TGTTCCAGCAGCTTAGTACGTAGGGGGCGTTACTCCTACGAGCAGTACTTC	CSSSLVRRGRYSYEQYF
TRBJ2-7	TRBD1	TRBV5-1	NA	TGCGCCAGCAGCTTCAATCCCGCAGGGGGCGCGTACGAGCAGTACTTC	CASSFNPAGGAYEQYF
TRBJ2-1	NA	TRBV21-1	NA	TGTGCCAGCAGCAAAGTGGGGGGCAGGGGGGCCGGTGAGCAGTTCTTC	CASSKVGGRGAGEQFF
TRBJ1-1	NA	TRBV29-1	few	TGCAGCGTTGAGGTGGGCCCAATGAACACTGAAGCTTTCTTT	CSVEVGPMNTEAFF
TRBJ2-1	TRBD1	TRBV5-1	NA	TGCGCCAGCAGCTTGGATGAGGGGACAGGGGTCTTC	CASSLDEGTGVF
TRBJ1-2	NA	TRBV5-6	NA	TGTGCCAGCAGCCTGGGGGCATCTTTTGGCTACACCTTC	CASSLGASFGYTF
TRBJ2-7	TRBD2	TRBV7-2	NA	TGTGCCAGCAGCGCGAAGACTAGCCCCGAGCAGTACTTC	CASSAKTSPEQYF
TRBJ2-7	TRBD1	TRBV4-3	NA	TGCGCCAGCAGCCAAGGGACAGGGACCTACGAGCAGTACTTC	CASSQGTGTYEQYF